Each of the 8 T cell receptor beta chains below was sequenced from the same sample in a study of CD8 T cells in Susac syndrome. Random hexamers were used to reverse transcribe about 0.45 to 1 ug of RNA. TCRdb re-called the immunoSEQ multiplex PCR reads through MiXCR, storing one row per CDR3 protein. The data contain 150,000 to 200,000 distinct CDR3 sequences, 93% of them singletons. Specimen: CD4+ T cells from PBMCs. Source of these receptors: a human donor in good health.

A note on this clonotype: One end of the junction fails to match germline, which may point to a read error. The chain couples TRBV29-1 to TRBJ1-3, with a weak D call TRBD1 (6 bases). Germline assignment: CDR1 SQVTM and CDR2 ANQGSEA. The CDR3 extends over 11 amino acids. The CDR3 DNA reads TGTGGACAGTCGTCTGGAAACACCATATATTTT. As protein: CGQSSGNTIYF.

The chain links TRBV19 to TRBJ2-2, with D hard to call. CDR3 length: 17 amino acids. Germline CDR1 and CDR2: LNHDA and SQIVND (reference sequence). Between the trimmed V and J ends, which lost 3 bases and 4 bases, there was a span of 18 bases. The CDR3 is CASSIGSITLPTGELFF. For the CDR3, the DNA is TGTGCCAGTAGTATCGGCAGCATAACATTACCCACCGGGGAGCTGTTTTTT.

This sequence joins TRBV4-1 and TRBJ1-5, with D unresolved. Trimming removed 3 bases from V and 6 bases from J, with 9 bases in between. The CDR3 length is 13 residues. Germline CDR1 reads MGHRA; CDR2 reads YSYEKL. The CDR3 reads CASSQSAFQPQHF. For the CDR3, the DNA is TGCGCCAGCAGCCAGTCGGCCTTTCAGCCCCAGCATTTT.

This chain joins TRBV29-1 and TRBJ2-1; TRBD1 aligns across 7 bases. The CDR3 length is 14 residues. CDR1 is SQVTM, CDR2 ANQGSEA, per germline. With 3 bases clipped from V and 1 base from J, the junction kept 3 bases outside the gene matches. The CDR3 sequence is CSVEVQGSYNEQFF. In DNA form, the CDR3 reads TGCAGCGTTGAGGTACAGGGGTCCTACAATGAGCAGTTCTTC.

The chain is built from TRBV7-3 and TRBJ2-5, with 7 bases aligning to TRBD2. J lost 0 bases, V lost 6 bases, and 4 bases had no gene match. CDR3 length: 14 amino acids. Looked up from germline, CDR1 is SGHTA and CDR2 is FQGTGA. Here the CDR3 DNA reads TGTGCCAGCAGTTTGGGGGGGTACCAAGAGACCCAGTACTTC. This sequence encodes CASSLGGYQETQYF. Complete variable domain (other parts from reference TRBV7-3 and TRBJ2-5): GAGVSQTPSNKVTEKGKYVELRCDPISGHTALYWYRQSLGQGPEFLIYFQGTGAADDSGLPNDRFFAVRPEGSVSTLKIQRTERGDSAVYLCASSLGGYQETQYFGPGTRLLVL.

This clonotype is a singleton in its sample. The genes are TRBV3-1 and TRBJ2-4; 7 nucleotides line up with TRBD2. The CDR3 has 14 residues. Germline V gene lookup returns CDR1 LGHDT and CDR2 YNNKEL (reference sequence). V was clipped by 0 bases and J by 7 bases; unmatched bases: 3. The CDR3 spells CASSQDGGMNIQYF. For the CDR3, the DNA is TGTGCCAGCAGCCAAGACGGGGGGATGAACATTCAGTACTTC.

The chain recombines TRBV3-1 with TRBJ1-2, with no clear D. The length of the CDR3 is 15 residues. The V end lost 4 bases, the J end lost 0 bases, and 12 bases lay between the germline ends. Germline values: CDR1 LGHDT, CDR2 YNNKEL (reference sequence). The CDR3 region has the DNA TGTGCCAGCAGCCGCGGCGGCGGGTCTAACTATGGCTACACCTTC. This translates into CASSRGGGSNYGYTF.

The rearrangement uses TRBV20-1 and TRBJ1-1; D gene ambiguous. CDR3 length: 14 amino acids. Germline V gene sequence: CDR1 DFQATT, CDR2 SNEGSKA (reference sequence). V was clipped by 0 bases and J by 1 base, with 9 bases between them. The CDR3 here is CSARDRRTNTEAFF. The CDR3 bases are TGCAGTGCTAGAGACCGGAGGACGAACACTGAAGCTTTCTTT.